Below, 26 T cell receptor beta chains from the same sample are listed, as sequenced in a study of shared clonotypes between healthy human individuals. Sequenced by immunoSEQ multiplex PCR; TCRdb stores in-frame clones only, minus some. This sample has roughly 810,000 clones, with 95% to 97% found just once. Naive CD8 cells lacked CD45RO, underwent positive selection for CCR7 and left out terminally differentiated effector memory CD45RA+ cells. Source material: naive CD8+ T cells sorted from blood. The source is a man under 40 in good health.

The DNA for the CDR3 is TGCGCCAGCAGCTTGCGGGGGCAGGGGACTGAAGCTTTCTTT. Protein: CASSLRGQGTEAFF. The chain couples TRBV5-1 to TRBJ1-1; the D gene is possibly TRBD1 (6 bases). The CDR3 runs 14 residues. The V gene's germline CDR1 is SGHRS and CDR2 YFSETQ. Trimming removed 1 base from V and 5 bases from J, with 12 bases in between.

The chain employs TRBV6-1 and TRBJ2-7, with D hard to call. Germline V CDR1 and CDR2: MNHNS, SASEGT. The CDR3 loop spans 13 amino acids. Trimming pared 3 bases from V and 2 bases from J, leaving 8 bases between. CDR3 DNA sequence: TGTGCCAGCAGTGAGTTCAGGACCTACGAGCAGTACTTC. This translates into CASSEFRTYEQYF.

The sample holds one count of this clone. The chain links TRBV27 to TRBJ2-7; D uncertain. Trimming took off 4 bases at V and 3 bases at J, with 19 bases between the two ends. This CDR3 has 16 residues. Germline assignment: CDR1 MNHEY and CDR2 SMNVEV (reference sequence). The CDR3 is CASSSSGGLGNYEQYF. CDR3 sequence (DNA): TGTGCCAGCAGTTCCTCAGGTGGCCTTGGTAACTACGAGCAGTACTTC.

This chain uses TRBV27 with TRBJ2-7; D is unresolved. Germline assignment: CDR1 MNHEY and CDR2 SMNVEV (reference sequence). The CDR3 is 12 residues long. V was pared by 6 bases and J by 8 bases, with 14 bases between. The CDR3 sequence: CASSPGSLQQYF. In DNA form, the CDR3 reads TGTGCCAGCAGCCCCGGGTCACTCCAGCAGTACTTC.

Comments on this clone: The sample carries other DNA sequences with the same CDR3. J is TRBJ1-2 and V is TRBV4-1; tentative D call: TRBD1 (5 bases). Trimming took off 4 bases at V and 9 bases at J, with 21 bases between the two ends. The CDR3 extends over 15 amino acids. The germline gives CDR1 MGHRA, CDR2 YSYEKL. CDR3 bases: TGCGCCAGCAGCCCCCTCGACAGCCGTTACGGTAGCTACACCTTC. Translating gives CASSPLDSRYGSYTF.

The chain carries TRBV27 and TRBJ2-1; 7 nucleotides agree with TRBD1. The CDR3 sequence is 15 residues long. V was pared by 6 bases and J by 3 bases, with 8 bases of the junction left unmatched. The V gene's germline CDR1 is MNHEY and CDR2 SMNVEV (reference sequence). The CDR3 reads CASRPGGGRYNEQFF. The CDR3 nucleotides are TGTGCCAGCAGGCCAGGGGGTGGCCGCTACAATGAGCAGTTCTTC.

This rearrangement joins TRBV11-2 to TRBJ2-3, with 10 bases identical to TRBD2. CDR1 is SGHAT, CDR2 FQNNGV, per germline. The CDR3 has 14 amino acids. V lost 4 bases to trimming and J lost 3 bases; unmatched junction nucleotides: 1. CDR3 sequence: CASSWTSGTDTQYF. CDR3 nucleotide sequence: TGTGCCAGCAGCTGGACTAGCGGAACAGATACGCAGTATTTT.

The CDR3 coding sequence is TGTGCCAGTAGTATGGGGGTAGCGGGAGTGTCGGATACGCAGTATTTT. It specifies CASSMGVAGVSDTQYF. V usage is TRBV19 and J usage is TRBJ2-3; TRBD2 matches 9 bases. Unmatched junction bases numbered 10, after V lost 3 bases and J lost 6 bases. Germline lookup yields CDR1 LNHDA and CDR2 SQIVND (reference sequence). This CDR3 spans 16 amino acids.

The chain recombines TRBV28 with TRBJ1-3; D might be TRBD1 (6 bases). Germline V gene data show CDR1 as MDHEN and CDR2 as SYDVKM. V was clipped by 5 bases and J by 0 bases, with 23 bases between them. The CDR3 spans 19 residues. CDR3 in DNA: TGTGCCAGCAGTACGACAGGTTCCATTAAAGCACTCTCTGGAAACACCATATATTTT. Its translation: CASSTTGSIKALSGNTIYF.

The table lists this clone with a count of one. V and J are TRBV13 and TRBJ2-1; D remains ambiguous. Trimming took 5 bases from V and 4 from J, leaving 27 bases between them. CDR1 and CDR2 from the germline V gene are PRHDT and FYEKMQ (reference sequence). The CDR3 totals 19 residues. The CDR3 here is CASSPQPFPTSMGYNEQFF. The CDR3, as DNA: TGTGCCAGCAGCCCGCAACCTTTCCCTACGAGCATGGGATACAATGAGCAGTTCTTC. Full variable domain (remainder filled in from reference TRBV13 and TRBJ2-1): AAGVIQSPRHLIKEKRETATLKCYPIPRHDTVYWYQQGPGQDPQFLISFYEKMQSDKGSIPDRFSAQQFSDYHSELNMSSLELGDSALYFCASSPQPFPTSMGYNEQFFGPGTRLTVL.

This clone was seen only once. The chain is built from TRBV7-3 and TRBJ2-1; D gene unclear. Per the germline V gene, CDR1 is SGHTA and CDR2 is FQGTGA. V lost 5 bases to trimming and J lost 0 bases, with 8 bases between them. The CDR3 extends over 14 amino acids. In DNA form, the CDR3 reads TGTGCCAGCAGCGCGGAGAGCTCCTACAATGAGCAGTTCTTC. This gives the protein CASSAESSYNEQFF.

CDR3 amino acids: CASSQDTGPTDTQYF. CDR3 nucleotides: TGCGCCAGCAGCCAAGACACGGGACCCACAGATACGCAGTATTTT. The chain recombines TRBV4-3 with TRBJ2-3; D may be TRBD1 or TRBD2 (5 bases each). This CDR3 contains 15 residues. V shed 0 bases and J shed 2 bases, with 9 bases lying between them. The germline CDR1 and CDR2 sequences are LGHNA and YSLEER.

The DNA for the CDR3 is TGTGCCTGGAGTCACGGGACTAGCGGGACAGATACGCAGTATTTT. Amino acid sequence: CAWSHGTSGTDTQYF. J is TRBJ2-3 and V is TRBV30; 12 nucleotides align to TRBD2. The trim removed 2 bases at V and 3 bases at J, leaving 3 bases unmatched. CDR3 length: 15 amino acids. The V gene's germline CDR1 is GTSNPN and CDR2 SVGIG (reference sequence).

The gene calls are TRBV29-1 and TRBJ2-7; 11 bases fit TRBD2. The germline gives CDR1 SQVTM, CDR2 ANQGSEA. This CDR3 has 13 residues. Unmatched junction bases numbered 2, after V lost 4 bases and J lost 3 bases. The CDR3 is CSVAGTSGYEQYF. Here the CDR3 DNA reads TGCAGCGTTGCCGGGACTAGCGGCTACGAGCAGTACTTC.

The V call is TRBV28, the J call TRBJ2-2, with D maybe TRBD2 (6 bases). Trimming took off 7 bases at V and 4 bases at J, with 16 bases between the two ends. Germline lookup yields CDR1 MDHEN and CDR2 SYDVKM. The CDR3 length is 15 residues. The CDR3 sequence: CASMRRRRGTGELFF. In nucleotides, the CDR3 is TGTGCCAGCATGAGGAGGAGGAGGGGCACCGGGGAGCTGTTTTTT.

Here the CDR3 reads CASSLTEQLAETQYF. CDR3 DNA sequence: TGTGCCAGCAGCTTAACGGAACAACTAGCGGAGACCCAGTACTTC. The chain links TRBV7-6 to TRBJ2-5; 7 bases match TRBD2. V trimming: 2 bases; J trimming: 5 bases; junction bases outside the gene matches: 8. The length of the CDR3 is 15 residues. CDR1 and CDR2 (germline): SGHVS, FNYEAQ.

The V call is TRBV15, the J call TRBJ2-3; D ambiguous. V gave up 6 bases and J gave up 4 bases, with 8 bases separating them. Germline lookup yields CDR1 LNHNV and CDR2 YYDKDF (reference sequence). This CDR3 has 12 amino acids. CDR3: CATRNVPDTQYF. DNA for the CDR3: TGTGCCACCAGAAACGTCCCAGATACGCAGTATTTT.

The chain has TRBV20-1 and TRBJ2-7, with TRBD2 as a possible D gene (5 bases). This CDR3 is built from 11 residues. V was trimmed by 6 bases and J by 4 bases, leaving 10 bases between them. The germline gives CDR1 DFQATT, CDR2 SNEGSKA (reference sequence). The DNA for the CDR3 is TGCAGTGCCGGCGGAGGATACGAGCAGTACTTC. This encodes CSAGGGYEQYF.

This rearrangement joins TRBV28 to TRBJ1-1; tentatively, D is TRBD1 (5 bases). In germline, CDR1 is MDHEN, CDR2 SYDVKM. This CDR3 comprises 16 residues. Trimming took off 8 bases at V and 5 bases at J, with 24 bases between the two ends. The CDR3 here is CASHGPSQGEWTEAFF. For the CDR3, the DNA is TGTGCCAGCCACGGGCCTTCCCAAGGGGAATGGACTGAAGCTTTCTTT.

V and J are TRBV29-1 and TRBJ2-1; D possibly corresponds to TRBD2 (6 bases). The CDR3 contains 13 residues. Trimming took 2 bases from V and 6 from J, leaving 11 bases between them. The germline V gene has CDR1 SQVTM and CDR2 ANQGSEA. Here the CDR3 reads CSVEQLLANEQFF. CDR3 in DNA: TGCAGCGTTGAACAATTACTAGCCAATGAGCAGTTCTTC.

The chain is built from TRBV7-2 and TRBJ2-1; maybe TRBD2 (6 bases). Germline CDR1 reads SGHTA; CDR2 reads FQGNSA. Between the trimmed V and J ends, which lost 1 base and 10 bases, there was a span of 14 bases. The CDR3 sequence is 14 residues long. The CDR3: CASSLVLGRDEQFF. DNA of the CDR3: TGTGCCAGCAGCTTAGTTTTGGGGCGGGACGAGCAGTTCTTC.

This clone has a single count. V and J are TRBV7-2 and TRBJ2-5, with TRBD2 matching over 12 bases. V lost 1 base, J lost 0 bases, and 9 bases stayed unmatched. The CDR3 has 19 residues. Germline V CDR1 and CDR2: SGHTA, FQGNSA. The CDR3 loop reads CASSLDPTSGRAYQETQYF. DNA for the CDR3: TGTGCCAGCAGCTTAGACCCGACTAGCGGGAGAGCGTACCAAGAGACCCAGTACTTC.

V gene TRBV27 combines with J gene TRBJ1-2; 10 nucleotides agree with TRBD1. The CDR3 is 16 amino acids. Trimming at V came to 0 bases and at J to 8 bases, leaving 9 bases not matched to a gene. Looked up from germline, CDR1 is MNHEY and CDR2 is SMNVEV (reference sequence). The CDR3 region has the DNA TGTGCCAGCAGTTTATCCCCGACAGGGGGCTGGTACGGCTACACCTTC. Protein product: CASSLSPTGGWYGYTF.

This chain connects TRBV27 to TRBJ2-7; 7 bases line up with TRBD1. V lost 3 bases and J lost 3; bases outside the gene matches: 8. CDR3 length: 15 residues. From germline, CDR1 is MNHEY and CDR2 SMNVEV (reference sequence). The CDR3 protein is CASSFGTVPYYEQYF. The CDR3 DNA is TGTGCCAGCAGTTTTGGGACAGTTCCCTACTACGAGCAGTACTTC.

This chain connects TRBV7-9 to TRBJ1-2; D uncertain. Trimming took 6 bases from V and 8 from J, leaving 13 bases between them. Germline V gene sequence: CDR1 SEHNR, CDR2 FQNEAQ (reference sequence). CDR3 length: 12 amino acids. CDR3 loop: CASSFGDLGYTF. The CDR3 nucleotides are TGTGCCAGCAGTTTCGGGGATCTCGGCTACACCTTC.

The rearrangement links TRBV29-1 to TRBJ2-1; 9 bases agree with TRBD2. The V gene's germline CDR1 is SQVTM and CDR2 ANQGSEA. V was clipped by 4 bases and J by 8 bases; unmatched bases: 6. This CDR3 region has 13 residues. In DNA form, the CDR3 reads TGCAGCGTTGCGGCTAGCGGGAACGATGAGCAGTTCTTC. Its protein is CSVAASGNDEQFF.